This is a list of T cell receptor beta chains from one sample in a study of blood T cell repertoires in COVID-19. Profiled with immunoSEQ multiplex PCR; TCRdb holds only in-frame clones, not every one. The sample includes about 270,000 clones, approximately 90% of them seen just once. The source material was PBMCs or T cells enriched from blood (not recorded which). Receptors originate from a woman aged 45 to 65 who had recovered from COVID-19. CDR3s include the opening cysteine and the closing phenylalanine or tryptophan. The order of the fields is D gene, J gene, clone size, V gene, CDR3 DNA, CDR3 protein. D genes are given only for firm matches. Expanded clones are given a class, and other clones once, few, many or no size at all.

d_call: -
j_call: TRBJ1-1
clone_size: -
v_call: TRBV7-2
cdr3_nt: TGTGCCAGCAGCGGCCGCGGGCAGGTCTATGAAGCTTTCTTT
cdr3_aa: CASSGRGQVYEAFF

d_call: TRBD2
j_call: TRBJ2-1
clone_size: -
v_call: TRBV19
cdr3_nt: TGTGCCAGTAGTATAGAGGCTAGCGGTACCTACAATGAGCAGTTCTTC
cdr3_aa: CASSIEASGTYNEQFF

d_call: TRBD1
j_call: TRBJ2-7
clone_size: -
v_call: TRBV10-3
cdr3_nt: TGTGCCATCAGCCAGACAGGGATCAGATACGAGCAGTACTTC
cdr3_aa: CAISQTGIRYEQYF

d_call: TRBD2
j_call: TRBJ2-2
clone_size: -
v_call: TRBV11-2
cdr3_nt: TGTGCCAGCAGCTTAGTAGCGGGAGGGCCGGTAACGGAGCTGTTTTTT
cdr3_aa: CASSLVAGGPVTELFF

d_call: TRBD1
j_call: TRBJ1-6
clone_size: -
v_call: TRBV2
cdr3_nt: TGTGCCAGTAGGGGACAGGGGACGCGGAATTCACCCCTCCACTTT
cdr3_aa: CASRGQGTRNSPLHF

d_call: -
j_call: TRBJ1-2
clone_size: -
v_call: TRBV24-1
cdr3_nt: TGTGCCACCAGTGACCGTGGTGGGGCGGGGGGCTACACCTTC
cdr3_aa: CATSDRGGAGGYTF

d_call: TRBD1
j_call: TRBJ2-7
clone_size: -
v_call: TRBV6-5
cdr3_nt: TGTGCCAGCAGACCGGGACAGGGTTACGAGCAGTACTTC
cdr3_aa: CASRPGQGYEQYF

d_call: -
j_call: TRBJ1-1
clone_size: -
v_call: TRBV19
cdr3_nt: TGTGCCAGTAGTACACTTGGGCCCAAGAACACTGAAGCTTTCTTT
cdr3_aa: CASSTLGPKNTEAFF

d_call: TRBD1
j_call: TRBJ1-1
clone_size: -
v_call: TRBV7-9
cdr3_nt: TGTGCCAGCAGCCCCCCGAGACAGGGGAACACTGAAGCTTTCTTT
cdr3_aa: CASSPPRQGNTEAFF

d_call: TRBD1
j_call: TRBJ1-1
clone_size: -
v_call: TRBV6-5
cdr3_nt: TGTGCCAGCAGGCGTCAGGGGGCAATGAACACTGAAGCTTTCTTT
cdr3_aa: CASRRQGAMNTEAFF

d_call: TRBD2
j_call: TRBJ2-1
clone_size: -
v_call: TRBV5-1
cdr3_nt: TGCGCCAGCAGCGGCACTAGCGGGAGGTACAATGAGCAGTTCTTC
cdr3_aa: CASSGTSGRYNEQFF

d_call: -
j_call: TRBJ2-1
clone_size: -
v_call: TRBV18
cdr3_nt: TGTGCCAGCTCACCACGACAGGAAGGCTCCTACAATGAGCAGTTCTTC
cdr3_aa: CASSPRQEGSYNEQFF

d_call: -
j_call: TRBJ2-4
clone_size: -
v_call: TRBV6-4
cdr3_nt: TGTGCCAGCAGTGAAGGTGGAGGGGGCACGGCCAAAAACATTCAGTACTTC
cdr3_aa: CASSEGGGGTAKNIQYF

d_call: -
j_call: TRBJ1-4
clone_size: -
v_call: TRBV4-1
cdr3_nt: TGCGCCAGCAGCCAAGACTGGGCCCTCAGACCAACTAATGAAAAACTGTTTTTT
cdr3_aa: CASSQDWALRPTNEKLFF

d_call: -
j_call: TRBJ1-1
clone_size: once
v_call: TRBV7-2
cdr3_nt: TGTGCCAGCAGCTTAGGTCTACCAGAAGCTTTCTTT
cdr3_aa: CASSLGLPEAFF

d_call: -
j_call: TRBJ2-5
clone_size: once
v_call: TRBV10-1
cdr3_nt: TGCGCCAGCAGTGAGGCGGGGGCCCAGGGCCAAGAGACCCAGTACTTC
cdr3_aa: CASSEAGAQGQETQYF